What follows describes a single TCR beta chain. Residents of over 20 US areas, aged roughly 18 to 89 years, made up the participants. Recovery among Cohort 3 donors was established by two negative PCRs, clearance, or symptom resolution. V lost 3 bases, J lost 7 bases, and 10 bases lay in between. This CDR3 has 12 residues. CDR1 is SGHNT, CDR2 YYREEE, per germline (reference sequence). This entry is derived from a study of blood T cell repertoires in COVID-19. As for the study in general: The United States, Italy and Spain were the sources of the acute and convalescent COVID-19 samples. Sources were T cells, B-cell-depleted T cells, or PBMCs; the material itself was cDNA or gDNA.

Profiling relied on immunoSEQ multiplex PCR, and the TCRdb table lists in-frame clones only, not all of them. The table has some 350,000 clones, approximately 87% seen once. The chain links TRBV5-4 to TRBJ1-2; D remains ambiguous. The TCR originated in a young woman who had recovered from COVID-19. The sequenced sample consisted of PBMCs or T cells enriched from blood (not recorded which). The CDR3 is CASSSVGFGYTF. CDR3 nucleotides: TGTGCCAGCAGCTCCGTCGGTTTTGGCTACACCTTC.